The 8 T cell receptor beta chains below come from one sample, sequenced in a study of blood T cell repertoires in COVID-19 (dated by TCRdb to 2018 to 2021). The library was produced with the immunoSEQ multiplex PCR assay. TCRdb took this table from immuneACCESS and kept in-frame rearrangements with V and J called. Such tables lack part of the clones; where checked against another copy, unresolved V genes explain under half of the gap, and the rest is unexplained. The sample contains 80,000 to 95,000 clones, about 77% of them found a single time. 9.8% of the sample lies in the top ten. The sequencing sample was made of peripheral blood. Source of these receptors: a woman of 80 years or more with acute or convalescent COVID-19.

This clone came up a few times. This CDR3 reads CASSSTSVSNEKLFF. The CDR3 DNA reads TGTGCCAGTAGTTCTACAAGCGTCTCAAATGAAAAACTGTTTTTT. The genes are TRBV19 and TRBJ1-4; D uncertain. Germline lookup yields CDR1 LNHDA and CDR2 SQIVND (reference sequence). The CDR3 consists of 15 residues. The V end was cut by 5 bases, the J end by 5 bases, with 15 bases between.

The chain links TRBV18 to TRBJ2-7, with 14 bases identical to TRBD2. From germline, CDR1 is KGHSH and CDR2 LQKENI. This CDR3 has 16 amino acids. With V trimmed by 2 bases and J by 1 base, 1 base remained unmatched. CDR3 sequence reads: CASSPGLAGGSYEQYF. In DNA, the CDR3 is TGTGCCAGCTCACCAGGACTAGCGGGAGGTTCCTACGAGCAGTACTTC.

This chain connects TRBV18 to TRBJ1-2, with 10 bases that match TRBD1. Germline V gene lookup returns CDR1 KGHSH and CDR2 LQKENI. The CDR3 extends over 13 amino acids. The ends lost 3 bases at V and 6 bases at J; junction bases unmatched: 1. For the CDR3, the DNA is TGTGCCAGCTCACCGGGACAGGGGCATGGCTACACCTTC. It is translated as CASSPGQGHGYTF.

This chain uses TRBV24-1 with TRBJ2-1; D might be TRBD2 (6 bases). Per germline, CDR1 KGHDR and CDR2 SFDVKD. The CDR3 loop spans 18 amino acids. Between the trimmed V and J ends, which lost 0 bases and 2 bases, there was a span of 16 bases. The CDR3 DNA is TGTGCCACCAGTGATTTGCCCAGCGCGGGACCCCCCTACAATGAGCAGTTCTTC. It encodes CATSDLPSAGPPYNEQFF.

The table lists this clone with a count of one. The chain uses TRBV18 and TRBJ1-1; D perhaps matches TRBD1 (5 bases). Germline V gives CDR1 KGHSH, CDR2 LQKENI. The V end was cut by 0 bases, the J end by 0 bases, with 14 bases between. The CDR3 sequence is 17 residues long. The chain's CDR3 is CASSPPVQGTMNTEAFF. The CDR3 coding sequence is TGTGCCAGCTCACCACCGGTTCAGGGCACTATGAACACTGAAGCTTTCTTT.

The rearrangement uses TRBV7-2 and TRBJ2-7, with a tentative D call TRBD2 (6 bases). In germline, CDR1 is SGHTA, CDR2 FQGNSA. The CDR3 consists of 18 residues. Trimming took off 0 bases at V and 2 bases at J, with 20 bases between the two ends. In nucleotides, the CDR3 is TGTGCCAGCAGCTTAGCGCCTGGAGGAAGCGGGCTCCCCTACGAGCAGTACTTC. Its translation is CASSLAPGGSGLPYEQYF.

This rearrangement joins TRBV27 to TRBJ2-5; possible D gene TRBD2, 5 bases. This CDR3 has 14 residues. Trimming cost V 5 bases and J 2 bases, with 12 bases left between them. The germline gives CDR1 MNHEY, CDR2 SMNVEV (reference sequence). The CDR3: CASSPGLDQETQYF. CDR3 in DNA: TGTGCCAGCAGTCCCGGACTGGATCAAGAGACCCAGTACTTC.

The chain combines TRBV24-1 with TRBJ1-2; D not resolved. The ends were cut back, 2 bases at V and 5 bases at J, with 11 bases in the middle. This CDR3 spans 14 amino acids. CDR1 KGHDR and CDR2 SFDVKD come from the germline V gene. The CDR3 here is CATSDSSRAYGYTF. The CDR3 DNA follows: TGTGCCACCAGTGATTCATCCCGAGCGTATGGCTACACCTTC.